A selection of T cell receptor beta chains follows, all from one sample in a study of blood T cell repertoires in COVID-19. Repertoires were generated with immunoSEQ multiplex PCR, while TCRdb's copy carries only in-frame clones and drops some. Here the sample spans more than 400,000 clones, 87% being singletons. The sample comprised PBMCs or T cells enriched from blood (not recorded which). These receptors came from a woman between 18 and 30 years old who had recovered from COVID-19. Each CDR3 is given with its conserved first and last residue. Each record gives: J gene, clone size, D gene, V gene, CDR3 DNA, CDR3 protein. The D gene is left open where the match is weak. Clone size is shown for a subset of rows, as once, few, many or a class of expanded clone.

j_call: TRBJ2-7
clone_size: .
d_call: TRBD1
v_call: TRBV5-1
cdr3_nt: TGCGCCAGCAGCTCCGGACAGGGGGCTAGAGAGCAGTACTTC
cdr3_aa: CASSSGQGAREQYF

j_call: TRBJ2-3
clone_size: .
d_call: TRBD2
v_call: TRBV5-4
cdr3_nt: TGTGCCAGCAGCTTTGGGGGGGTCGCAGATACGCAGTATTTT
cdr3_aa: CASSFGGVADTQYF

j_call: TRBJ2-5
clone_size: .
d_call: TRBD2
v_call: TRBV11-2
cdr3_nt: TGTGCCAGCAGCTCCCAGTCGGGGGGGGAGACCCAGTACTTC
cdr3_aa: CASSSQSGGETQYF

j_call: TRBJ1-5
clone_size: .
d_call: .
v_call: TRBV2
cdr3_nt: TGTGCCAGCAGTGTGCGTGGCGGGGATCAGCCCCAGCATTTT
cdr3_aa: CASSVRGGDQPQHF

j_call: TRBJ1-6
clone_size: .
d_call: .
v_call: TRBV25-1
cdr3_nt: TGTGCCAGCAGTGAATCTTTGCCGGGGGGTTATAATTCACCCCTCCACTTT
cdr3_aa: CASSESLPGGYNSPLHF

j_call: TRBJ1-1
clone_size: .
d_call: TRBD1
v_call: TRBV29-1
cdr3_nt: TGCAGCACCCGGGACAGCTATGACACTGAAGCTTTCTTT
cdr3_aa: CSTRDSYDTEAFF

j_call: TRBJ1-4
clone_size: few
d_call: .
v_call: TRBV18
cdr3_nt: TGTGCCAGCTCACCCCGGCGGGTCGAACTTAATGAAAAACTGTTTTTT
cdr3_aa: CASSPRRVELNEKLFF

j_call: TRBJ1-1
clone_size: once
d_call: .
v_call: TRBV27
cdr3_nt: TGTGCCAGCAGTCAACCAACTCCTCTAGGCACTGAAGCTTTCTTT
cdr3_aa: CASSQPTPLGTEAFF

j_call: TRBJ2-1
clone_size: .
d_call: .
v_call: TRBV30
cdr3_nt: TGTGCCTGGACCTCCGGAGGTTTTGCGGATGAGCAGTTCTTC
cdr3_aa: CAWTSGGFADEQFF

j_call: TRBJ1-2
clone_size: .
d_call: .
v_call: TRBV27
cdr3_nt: TGTGCCAGCAGGCCGGGGGGGGACACATCCTATGGCTACACCTTC
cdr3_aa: CASRPGGDTSYGYTF

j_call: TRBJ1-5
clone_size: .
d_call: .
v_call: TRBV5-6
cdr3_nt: TGTGCCAGCAGCTTGGCACGAGGGGGAAATCAGCCCCAGCATTTT
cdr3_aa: CASSLARGGNQPQHF

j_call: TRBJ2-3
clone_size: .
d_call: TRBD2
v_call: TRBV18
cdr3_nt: TGTGCCAGCTCACCAAAGACGAGCGGGGGGGGCGATACGCAGTATTTT
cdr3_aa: CASSPKTSGGGDTQYF

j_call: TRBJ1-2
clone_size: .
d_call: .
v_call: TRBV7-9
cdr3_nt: TGTGCCAGCAGCCCGGGACAACTGGGCTACACCTTC
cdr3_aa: CASSPGQLGYTF

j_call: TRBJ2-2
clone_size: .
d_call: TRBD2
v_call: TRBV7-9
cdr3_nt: TGTGCCAGCAGCGCGGGAGGGGTGGACACCGGGGAGCTGTTTTTT
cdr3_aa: CASSAGGVDTGELFF

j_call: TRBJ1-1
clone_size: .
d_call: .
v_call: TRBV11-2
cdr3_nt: TGTGCCACCTCCCTTGGACAGTGGACTGAAGCTTTCTTT
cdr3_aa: CATSLGQWTEAFF

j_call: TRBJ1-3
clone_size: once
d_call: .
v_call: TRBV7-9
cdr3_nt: TGTGCCAGCAGCTTAGCCCTTCCACTCTCTGGAAACACCATATATTTT
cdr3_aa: CASSLALPLSGNTIYF

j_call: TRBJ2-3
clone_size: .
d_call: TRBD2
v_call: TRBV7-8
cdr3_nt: TGTGCCAGCCTCCCCCGTCGGAGCGGGGGGGCTCATACAGATACGCAGTATTTT
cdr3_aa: CASLPRRSGGAHTDTQYF

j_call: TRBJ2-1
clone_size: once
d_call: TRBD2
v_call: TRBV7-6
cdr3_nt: TGTGCCAGCAGCTTAAGCTCCAGCGGGGTCTACAATGAGCAGTTCTTC
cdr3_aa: CASSLSSSGVYNEQFF

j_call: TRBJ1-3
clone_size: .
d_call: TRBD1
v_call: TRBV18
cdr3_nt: TGTGCCAGCTCACCTACGACAGGGACTGGAAACACCATATATTTT
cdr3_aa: CASSPTTGTGNTIYF

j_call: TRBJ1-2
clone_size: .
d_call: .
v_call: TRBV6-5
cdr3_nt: TGTGCCAGCAGTAGGGGGGGGGACTATGGCTACACCTTC
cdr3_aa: CASSRGGDYGYTF

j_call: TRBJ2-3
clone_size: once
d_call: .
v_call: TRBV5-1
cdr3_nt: TGCGCCAGCACCCAGACCATTCTACAGGGTGCCGAAGATACGCAGTATTTT
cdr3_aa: CASTQTILQGAEDTQYF

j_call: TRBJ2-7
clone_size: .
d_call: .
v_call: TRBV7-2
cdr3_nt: TGTGCCAGCAGCGTACGGCCTCCGGGGAACGAGCAGTACTTC
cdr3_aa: CASSVRPPGNEQYF

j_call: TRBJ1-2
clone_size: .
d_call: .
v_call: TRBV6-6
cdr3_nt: TGTGCCAGCAGTTACTCGCCTGAGGGAGAATTTTATGGCTACACCTTC
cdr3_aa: CASSYSPEGEFYGYTF

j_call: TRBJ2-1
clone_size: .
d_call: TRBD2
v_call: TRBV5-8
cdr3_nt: TGTGCCAGCAGCTTCTTGGGGGGGGACAATGAGCAGTTCTTC
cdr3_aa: CASSFLGGDNEQFF

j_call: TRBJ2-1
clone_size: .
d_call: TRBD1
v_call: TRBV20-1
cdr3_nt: TGCAGTGCTAGTGTCTTCCGGGACAGTAAATACAATGAGCAGTTCTTC
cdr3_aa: CSASVFRDSKYNEQFF

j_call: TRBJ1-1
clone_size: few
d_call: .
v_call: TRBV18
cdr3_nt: TGTGCCAGCTCACCTCCGATAGTGACAGGGAACACTGAAGCTTTCTTT
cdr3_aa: CASSPPIVTGNTEAFF

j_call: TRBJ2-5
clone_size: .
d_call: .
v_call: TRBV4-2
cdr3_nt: TGTGCCAGCAGCCAAGACGGCAGGGTAGAGGAGACCCAGTACTTC
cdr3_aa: CASSQDGRVEETQYF

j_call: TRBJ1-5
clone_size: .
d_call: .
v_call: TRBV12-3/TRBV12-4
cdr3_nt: TGTGCCAGCAGTTTATACGGTCAGCCCCAGCATTTT
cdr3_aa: CASSLYGQPQHF

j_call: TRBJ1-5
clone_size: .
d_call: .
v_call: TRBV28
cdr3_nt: TGTGCCAGCAGTTTAGGTGGGAGAGAAGCTCAGCCCCAGCATTTT
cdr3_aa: CASSLGGREAQPQHF

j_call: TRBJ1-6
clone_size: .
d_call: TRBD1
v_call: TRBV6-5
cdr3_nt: TGTGCCAGCAGTCGAGGACAGGGGGGTTCACCCCTCCACTTT
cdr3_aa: CASSRGQGGSPLHF

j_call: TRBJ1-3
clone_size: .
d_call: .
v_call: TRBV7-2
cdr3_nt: TGTGCCAGCAGCTTAGTGAGCCCTACCGGAAACACCATATATTTT
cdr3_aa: CASSLVSPTGNTIYF